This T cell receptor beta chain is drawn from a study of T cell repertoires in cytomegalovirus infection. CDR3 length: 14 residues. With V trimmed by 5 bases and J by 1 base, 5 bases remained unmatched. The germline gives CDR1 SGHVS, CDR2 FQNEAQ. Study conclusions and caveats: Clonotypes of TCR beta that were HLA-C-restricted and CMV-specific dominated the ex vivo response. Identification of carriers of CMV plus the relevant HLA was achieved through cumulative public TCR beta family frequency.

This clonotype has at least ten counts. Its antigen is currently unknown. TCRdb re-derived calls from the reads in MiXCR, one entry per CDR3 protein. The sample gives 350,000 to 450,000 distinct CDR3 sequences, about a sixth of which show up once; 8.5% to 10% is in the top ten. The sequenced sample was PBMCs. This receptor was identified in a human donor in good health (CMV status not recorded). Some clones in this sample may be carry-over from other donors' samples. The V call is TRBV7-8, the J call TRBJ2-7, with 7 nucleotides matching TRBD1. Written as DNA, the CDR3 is TGTGCCAGCAGCCGGCCGGGACAGTCCTACGAGCAGTACTTC. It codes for CASSRPGQSYEQYF.